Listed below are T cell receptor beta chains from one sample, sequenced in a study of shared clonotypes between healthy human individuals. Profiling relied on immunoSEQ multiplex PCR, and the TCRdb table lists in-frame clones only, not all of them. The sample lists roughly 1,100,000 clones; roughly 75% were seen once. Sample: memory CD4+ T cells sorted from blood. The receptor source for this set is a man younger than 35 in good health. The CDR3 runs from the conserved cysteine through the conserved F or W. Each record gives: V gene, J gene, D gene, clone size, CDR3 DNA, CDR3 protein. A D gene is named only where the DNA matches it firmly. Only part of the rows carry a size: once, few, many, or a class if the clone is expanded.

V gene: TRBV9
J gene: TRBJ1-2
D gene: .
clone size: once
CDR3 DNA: TGTGCCAGCACCCCCCGATGGGACGGATCCTATGGCTACACCTTC
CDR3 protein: CASTPRWDGSYGYTF

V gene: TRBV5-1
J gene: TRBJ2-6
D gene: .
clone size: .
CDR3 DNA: TGCGCCAGCTCCGAGATGGGGTCTGGGGCCAACGTCCTGACTTTC
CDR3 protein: CASSEMGSGANVLTF

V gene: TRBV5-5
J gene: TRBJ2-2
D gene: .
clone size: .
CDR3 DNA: TGTGCCAGCAGCTCCAGCACATGGGAGCTGTTTTTT
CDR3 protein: CASSSSTWELFF

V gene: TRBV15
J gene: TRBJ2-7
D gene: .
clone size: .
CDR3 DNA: TGTGCCACCAGCAGACTCTCACAGGGATCCGACGAGCAGTACTTC
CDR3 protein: CATSRLSQGSDEQYF

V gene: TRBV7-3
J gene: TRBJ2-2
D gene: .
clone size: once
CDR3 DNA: TGTGCCAGCAGCTTAACGTCCTCCTTTCCGACCGGGGAGCTGTTTTTT
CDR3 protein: CASSLTSSFPTGELFF

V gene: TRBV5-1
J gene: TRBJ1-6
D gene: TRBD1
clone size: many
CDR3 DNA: TGCGCCAGCAGAGCGGGACAGGGGAATTCACCCCTCCACTTT
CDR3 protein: CASRAGQGNSPLHF

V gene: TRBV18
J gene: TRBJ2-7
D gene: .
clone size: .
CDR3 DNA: TGTGCCAGCTCACCACTCGGGACTCCCCACGAGCAGTACTTC
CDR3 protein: CASSPLGTPHEQYF

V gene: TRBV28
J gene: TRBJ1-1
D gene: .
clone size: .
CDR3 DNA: TGTGCCAGCAGTTTTGGCGGGGCTGAAGCTTTCTTT
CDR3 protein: CASSFGGAEAFF

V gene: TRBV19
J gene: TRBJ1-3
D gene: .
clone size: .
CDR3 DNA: TGTGCCAGTAGTGGCAGGGTTTCTGGAAACACCATATATTTT
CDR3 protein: CASSGRVSGNTIYF

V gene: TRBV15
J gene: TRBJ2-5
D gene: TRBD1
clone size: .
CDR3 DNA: TGTGCCACCAGCAGAGGACAGGGGCTGCAAGAGACCCAGTACTTC
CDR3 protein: CATSRGQGLQETQYF

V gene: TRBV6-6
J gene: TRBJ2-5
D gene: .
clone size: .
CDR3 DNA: TGTGCCAGCAGGAGAGGACAGGGAGGGGAGACCCAGTACTTC
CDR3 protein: CASRRGQGGETQYF

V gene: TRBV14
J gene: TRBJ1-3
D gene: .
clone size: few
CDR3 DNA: TGTGCCAGCAGCCAAGGGCTTGGAAACACCATATATTTT
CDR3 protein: CASSQGLGNTIYF

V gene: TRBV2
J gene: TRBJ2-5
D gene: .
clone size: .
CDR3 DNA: TGTGCCAGCAGAAGGTACCAAGAGACCCAGTACTTC
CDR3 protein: CASRRYQETQYF

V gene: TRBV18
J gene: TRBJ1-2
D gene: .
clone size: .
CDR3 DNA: TGTGCCAGCTCACCCGAGACGGTCTATGGCTACACCTTC
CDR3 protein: CASSPETVYGYTF

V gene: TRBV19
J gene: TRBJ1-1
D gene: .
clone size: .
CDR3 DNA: TGTGCCAGTAGTATGGGTGCGCTGGGGGCTTTCTTT
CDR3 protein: CASSMGALGAFF

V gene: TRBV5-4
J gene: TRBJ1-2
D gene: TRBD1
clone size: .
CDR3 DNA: TGTGCCAGCAGCCACGAGATGGACAGGGGAGAAGGTGGCTACACCTTC
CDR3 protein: CASSHEMDRGEGGYTF

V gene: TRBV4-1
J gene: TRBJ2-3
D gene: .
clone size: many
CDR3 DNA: TGCGCCAGCAGCCCCGGAGGCAGAACTCCGGGCGCAGATACGCAGTATTTT
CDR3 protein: CASSPGGRTPGADTQYF

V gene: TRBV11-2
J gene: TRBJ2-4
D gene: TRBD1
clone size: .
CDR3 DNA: TGTGCCAGCAGCTTCACAGGGGGTTTAGCCAAAAACATTCAGTACTTC
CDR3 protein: CASSFTGGLAKNIQYF

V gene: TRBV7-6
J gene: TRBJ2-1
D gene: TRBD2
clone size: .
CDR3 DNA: TGTGCCAGCAGTCCGACGGGACTAGCGGGAGGGGAGCAGTTCTTC
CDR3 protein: CASSPTGLAGGEQFF

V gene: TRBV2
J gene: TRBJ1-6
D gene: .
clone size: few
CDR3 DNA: TGTGCCAGCAGTTCTTTGGGGACCAATTCACCCCTCCACTTT
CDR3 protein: CASSSLGTNSPLHF

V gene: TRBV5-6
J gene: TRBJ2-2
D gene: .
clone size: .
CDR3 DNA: TGTGCCAGCAGCCCTACAGGGTCGCGCGTCACCGGGGAGCTGTTTTTT
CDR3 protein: CASSPTGSRVTGELFF

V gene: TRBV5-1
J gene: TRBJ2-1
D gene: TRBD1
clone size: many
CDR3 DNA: TGCGCCAGCAGCTTGGGACAGGGGTTAGGGAATGAGCAGTTCTTC
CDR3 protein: CASSLGQGLGNEQFF

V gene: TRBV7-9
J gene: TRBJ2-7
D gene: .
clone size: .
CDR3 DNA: TGTGCCAGCAGTCATGGGATCGAGCAGTACTTC
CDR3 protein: CASSHGIEQYF

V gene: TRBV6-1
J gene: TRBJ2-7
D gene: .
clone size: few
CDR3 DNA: TGTGCCAGCAGTGAAGAAACCGCGACCGGGCAGTACTTC
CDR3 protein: CASSEETATGQYF

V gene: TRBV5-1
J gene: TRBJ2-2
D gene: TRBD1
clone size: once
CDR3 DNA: TGCGCCAGCGGGACAGGTAACACCGGGGAGCTGTTTTTT
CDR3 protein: CASGTGNTGELFF

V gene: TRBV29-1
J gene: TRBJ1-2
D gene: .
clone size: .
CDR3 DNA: TGCAGCGTTGTAAGGTCCTCCGGGTCCTATGGCTACACCTTC
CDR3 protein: CSVVRSSGSYGYTF

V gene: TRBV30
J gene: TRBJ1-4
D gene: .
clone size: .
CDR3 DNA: TGTGCCTGGAGTGAGGCGGCGGAAAAACTGTTTTTT
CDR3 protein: CAWSEAAEKLFF

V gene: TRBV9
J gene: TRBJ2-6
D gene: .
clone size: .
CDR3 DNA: TGTGCCAGCAGCGCAACTTCCTACTCTGGGGCCAACGTCCTGACTTTC
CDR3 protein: CASSATSYSGANVLTF